Below are 2 T cell receptor beta chains sequenced from a single sample in a study of TIL therapy for anti-PD-1-resistant metastatic lung cancer. Time point defined: pre-treatment sample, taken before nivolumab and TIL therapy. This was the immunoSEQ v3 assay. TCRdb keeps only in-frame clones here, not all; method: immunoSEQ multiplex PCR. This sample has tens of thousands of clones, with about 70% found just once. This sample comprised blood, obtained at baseline. The receptor set was obtained from a person aged 25 to 85 with non-small cell lung cancer.

The chain links TRBV28 to TRBJ2-7, with 7 positions matching TRBD2. V lost 3 bases and J lost 6; bases outside the gene matches: 8. The CDR3 totals 14 residues. Germline values: CDR1 MDHEN, CDR2 SYDVKM. The CDR3 here is CASSFPSGGSEQYF. DNA of the CDR3: TGTGCCAGCAGTTTTCCTTCGGGAGGTAGCGAGCAGTACTTC.

This clone was seen a few times. The genes are TRBV7-2 and TRBJ2-7; D might be TRBD1 (7 bases). The CDR3 loop spans 14 amino acids. From germline, CDR1 is SGHTA and CDR2 FQGNSA. V was cut by 4 bases and J by 0 bases, with 10 bases left in between. In DNA, the CDR3 is TGTGCCAGCAGCTCCCAGGGGGGCTCCTACGAGCAGTACTTC. Translation gives CASSSQGGSYEQYF.